The rows below give T cell receptor beta chains drawn from one sample of a study of blood T cells in healthy people across ages. TCRdb re-called the 5' RACE reads with MiXCR, one entry per CDR3 protein. The sample contains around 850,000 distinct CDR3 sequences, 35% to 40% of which appear only once. Sequenced input: blood. The receptors originated from a man in his late teens or twenties in good health. Both conserved end residues are part of each CDR3. A D gene is named only where the DNA matches it firmly. Where a row states a size, it is once, few, many or the class of an expanded clone; other rows omit it.

j_gene | v_gene | d_gene | abundance | CDR3aa | CDR3nt
TRBJ1-2 | TRBV4-1 | NA | NA | CASSQDQAGDHGYTF | TGCGCCAGCAGCCAAGATCAGGCAGGGGACCATGGCTACACCTTC
TRBJ2-3 | TRBV7-2 | TRBD2 | NA | CASSLQASGGTDTQYF | TGTGCCAGCAGCTTGCAAGCTAGCGGGGGCACAGATACGCAGTATTTT
TRBJ1-4 | TRBV5-1 | NA | NA | CASSLEREKLFF | TGCGCCAGCAGCCTCGAGCGTGAAAAACTGTTTTTT
TRBJ1-2 | TRBV28 | NA | NA | CATNPGIGDYGYTF | TGTGCCACTAATCCAGGGATAGGGGACTATGGCTACACCTTC
TRBJ2-5 | TRBV7-9 | TRBD1 | NA | CASSVDRAFQETQYF | TGTGCCAGCAGTGTCGACAGGGCCTTTCAAGAGACCCAGTACTTC
TRBJ2-1 | TRBV7-3 | TRBD1 | few | CASSSQGGEQFF | TGTGCCAGCAGCTCACAGGGGGGTGAGCAGTTCTTC
TRBJ1-6 | TRBV27 | NA | few | CASTRQSNSPLHF | TGTGCCAGCACACGACAGTCCAATTCACCCCTCCACTTT
TRBJ1-4 | TRBV7-2 | NA | NA | CASSLRSGSEKLFF | TGTGCCAGCAGCTTGCGGTCGGGGTCCGAAAAACTGTTTTTT
TRBJ2-3 | TRBV7-2 | TRBD2 | many | CASSLAVGGGGTDTQYF | TGTGCCAGCAGCTTAGCGGTCGGCGGGGGGGGCACAGATACGCAGTATTTT
TRBJ2-1 | TRBV7-2 | TRBD1 | NA | CASSLAAGQGGYNEQFF | TGTGCCAGCAGCTTAGCTGCGGGACAGGGAGGCTACAATGAGCAGTTCTTC
TRBJ2-3 | TRBV4-3 | NA | many | CASSQDQFSSTDTQYF | TGCGCCAGCAGCCAAGATCAGTTTTCTAGCACAGATACGCAGTATTTT
TRBJ1-2 | TRBV6-5 | NA | many | CASNPGGGGPYGYTF | TGTGCCAGCAATCCCGGAGGGGGGGGACCCTATGGCTACACCTTC
TRBJ2-7 | TRBV7-8 | TRBD1 | many | CASSSTFTGASSYNEQYF | TGTGCCAGCAGCTCTACCTTCACAGGGGCCAGCTCCTACAATGAGCAGTACTTC
TRBJ2-7 | TRBV4-2 | NA | few | CASSQPTSRSSYEQYF | TGTGCCAGCAGCCAACCGACTTCGAGGAGCTCCTACGAGCAGTACTTC